Listed below are T cell receptor beta chains from one sample, sequenced in a study of Ad26.COV2.S vaccination and SARS-CoV-2 variants. Assay used: immunoSEQ multiplex PCR; TCRdb lists only in-frame clones, some missing. The sample records approximately 300,000 clones, 86% being singletons. The sequenced sample was peripheral blood, obtained in a trial of Ad26.COV2.S vaccine versus placebo. All receptors come from a person aged 18-60 years who received the Ad26.COV2.S COVID-19 vaccine or a placebo. The CDR3 runs from the conserved cysteine through the conserved F or W. The order of the fields is clone size, V gene, D gene, J gene, CDR3 DNA, CDR3 protein. A D gene is named only where the DNA matches it firmly. Expanded clones are given a class, and other clones once, few, many or no size at all.

>NA|TRBV5-5|NA|TRBJ1-6
TGTGCCAGCAGCTTGGAGGGCAACGGTTCACCCCTCCACTTT
CASSLEGNGSPLHF
>NA|TRBV18|NA|TRBJ2-2
TGTGCCAGCTCTCCAGGGGTGGAGCTGTTTTTT
CASSPGVELFF
>NA|TRBV19|NA|TRBJ2-7
TGTGCCAGTAGTACGGGGACCCTGGCACCGTACGAGCAGTACTTC
CASSTGTLAPYEQYF
>NA|TRBV5-4|NA|TRBJ2-6
TGTGCCAGCAGCTTTGGCGCCAGCTCTGGGGCCAACGTCCTGACTTTC
CASSFGASSGANVLTF
>once|TRBV4-1|TRBD2|TRBJ2-4
TGCGCCAGCAGCCAAGATTTGGGACTAGCGGGGGGCGGACTAGCCAAAAACATTCAGTACTTC
CASSQDLGLAGGGLAKNIQYF
>NA|TRBV6-5|NA|TRBJ2-7
TGTGCCAGCAGTTACCGCCAAGCCTACGAGCAGTACTTC
CASSYRQAYEQYF
>NA|TRBV6-1|TRBD1|TRBJ1-5
TGTGCCAGCATTGACCGAGGGGACAGGGGAAGCAATCAGCCCCAGCATTTT
CASIDRGDRGSNQPQHF
>NA|TRBV11-2|NA|TRBJ1-2
TGTGCCAGCAGCTTAGTAAATAACTATGGCTACACCTTC
CASSLVNNYGYTF
>NA|TRBV24-1|NA|TRBJ1-2
TGTGCCACCAGTGAGGGGAATAACTATGGCTACACCTTC
CATSEGNNYGYTF
>NA|TRBV12-3/TRBV12-4|NA|TRBJ1-3
TGTGCCAGCAGTTACGAGGGAAACACCATATATTTT
CASSYEGNTIYF
>NA|TRBV10-2|NA|TRBJ2-5
TGCGCCAGCAGTGAGGTAGCGGTGCAAGAGACCCAGTACTTC
CASSEVAVQETQYF
>NA|TRBV27|TRBD2|TRBJ2-5
TGTGCCAGCAGTTTAAGGCTAGCGGGGGACCAAGAGACCCAGTACTTC
CASSLRLAGDQETQYF
>NA|TRBV10-3|TRBD1|TRBJ2-7
TGTGCCATCAGTGACGGGACAGGGTTTCACCAGTACTTC
CAISDGTGFHQYF
>NA|TRBV10-3|TRBD1|TRBJ1-5
TGTGCCATCAGCGACCAGCAGACGACAGGGAGTCAGCCCCAGCATTTT
CAISDQQTTGSQPQHF
>NA|TRBV4-3|TRBD1|TRBJ1-5
TGCGCCAGCAGCCAAGACAGGGGGCGCGGCAATCAGCCCCAGCATTTT
CASSQDRGRGNQPQHF
>NA|TRBV11-2|NA|TRBJ2-4
TGTGCCAGCAGCTTATCTGGGGGCGGTGGAAACATTCAGTACTTC
CASSLSGGGGNIQYF
>NA|TRBV2|NA|TRBJ1-2
TGTGCCAGCAAGGCCAGTAACTATGGCTACACCTTC
CASKASNYGYTF
>NA|TRBV9|TRBD1|TRBJ2-5
TGTGCCAGCAGCCGAACGGGACAGGTCCAAGAGACCCAGTACTTC
CASSRTGQVQETQYF
>NA|TRBV15|NA|TRBJ1-2
TGTGCCACCAGCAGATCCTACAGGGATGGCTACACCTTC
CATSRSYRDGYTF
>NA|TRBV19|NA|TRBJ1-2
TGTGCCAGTAGCACAGGGCCGAGGGGCTACACCTTC
CASSTGPRGYTF
>NA|TRBV24-1|NA|TRBJ2-3
TGTGCCACCAGTGGAGGGGGTACGGTAGATACGCAGTATTTT
CATSGGGTVDTQYF
>NA|TRBV20-1|TRBD1|TRBJ2-1
TGCAGTGCTAGTGGGGGACAGAACAATGAGCAGTTCTTC
CSASGGQNNEQFF
>NA|TRBV5-4|TRBD1|TRBJ2-6
TGTGCCAGCAGCGGGGACAGGGGAAATACCAACGTCCTGACTTTC
CASSGDRGNTNVLTF
>NA|TRBV5-1|TRBD1|TRBJ1-1
TGCGCCAGCAGCTCGGCAGGGGGGAACACTGAAGCTTTCTTT
CASSSAGGNTEAFF
>NA|TRBV4-3|NA|TRBJ1-1
TGCGCCAGCAGCAAGTCGGGGGGGAACACTGAAGCTTTCTTT
CASSKSGGNTEAFF
>once|TRBV6-2/TRBV6-3|NA|TRBJ1-1
TGTGCCAGCAGTGACCCGGGAGGGTGGCACGCCATCTACATGAACACTGAAGCTTTCTTT
CASSDPGGWHAIYMNTEAFF
>NA|TRBV6-6|TRBD2|TRBJ2-1
TGTGCCAGCAGCCCTACTCTAGCGGGGGGCCGCAATGAGCAGTTCTTC
CASSPTLAGGRNEQFF
>NA|TRBV4-3|NA|TRBJ2-3
TGCGCCAGCAGCCAGGAGGGTTCAGATACGCAGTATTTT
CASSQEGSDTQYF
>once|TRBV3-1/TRBV3-2|NA|TRBJ2-1
TGTGCCAGCAGCCAGCGACTTACTGCCTACAATGAGCAGTTCTTC
CASSQRLTAYNEQFF
>NA|TRBV12-3/TRBV12-4|NA|TRBJ1-2
TGTGCCAGCACCGTACAAGGCTATGGCTACACCTTC
CASTVQGYGYTF
>NA|TRBV7-2|TRBD1|TRBJ1-1
TGTGCCAGCACCCTACAGGGGCGCACCCCTGAAGCTTTCTTT
CASTLQGRTPEAFF
>NA|TRBV11-2|TRBD1|TRBJ1-4
TGTGCCAGCAGCACCCGACAGGGTAACGAAAAACTGTTTTTT
CASSTRQGNEKLFF
>NA|TRBV5-1|TRBD1|TRBJ2-1
TGCGCCAGCAGCTGGAGGACAGGGGGCGTCTATGAGCAGTTCTTC
CASSWRTGGVYEQFF
>NA|TRBV12-3/TRBV12-4|NA|TRBJ2-7
TGTGCCAGCAGTGCGACCTACGAGCAGTACTTC
CASSATYEQYF
>NA|TRBV7-2|NA|TRBJ2-3
TGTGCCAGCAGCTTAGCGTTGTCAGATACGCAGTATTTT
CASSLALSDTQYF
>NA|TRBV7-8|NA|TRBJ2-5
TGTGCCAGCAGCTCACAGACTAGTTATTTGGAGACCCAGTACTTC
CASSSQTSYLETQYF
>NA|TRBV4-3|NA|TRBJ1-6
TGCGCCAGCAGCCAAAGCGGGGGTTCTCTCCACTTT
CASSQSGGSLHF
>NA|TRBV15|NA|TRBJ1-2
TGTGCCACCAGCTTCGACAGTCCCTTCGACTATGGCTACACCTTC
CATSFDSPFDYGYTF
>NA|TRBV4-1|TRBD1|TRBJ1-3
TGCGCCAGCAGCCGCGAGGGACAGAGACCCGGAAACACCATATATTTT
CASSREGQRPGNTIYF
>NA|TRBV6-5|NA|TRBJ1-1
TGTGCCAGCAGCCTCCATCAGAACACTGAAGCTTTCTTT
CASSLHQNTEAFF
>NA|TRBV30|TRBD2|TRBJ2-7
TGTGCCTGGAGTGACCGGCCGGGGGGCTACGAGCAGTACTTC
CAWSDRPGGYEQYF
>NA|TRBV5-1|TRBD1|TRBJ1-2
TGCGCCAGCAGCTTGGAACAGGGGGCCTCTGGCTACACCTTC
CASSLEQGASGYTF
>NA|TRBV11-2|NA|TRBJ2-1
TGTGCCAGCAGGAGACACTTGACATGGGATGAGCAGTTCTTC
CASRRHLTWDEQFF
>NA|TRBV12-5|NA|TRBJ1-1
TGTGCTAGTGGTGTTACTGAAGCTTTCTTT
CASGVTEAFF
>NA|TRBV6-1|TRBD1|TRBJ2-7
TGTGCCAGCAAAAAAGGGACAGAGAGCTACGAGCAGTACTTC
CASKKGTESYEQYF
>NA|TRBV19|NA|TRBJ1-1
TGTGCCAGTAGTATCGGAGCTGGTTGGTTCACTGAAGCTTTCTTT
CASSIGAGWFTEAFF
>NA|TRBV30|NA|TRBJ2-2
TGTGCCTGGAGTGGGAATAGCTTGGGCACCGGGGAGCTGTTTTTT
CAWSGNSLGTGELFF